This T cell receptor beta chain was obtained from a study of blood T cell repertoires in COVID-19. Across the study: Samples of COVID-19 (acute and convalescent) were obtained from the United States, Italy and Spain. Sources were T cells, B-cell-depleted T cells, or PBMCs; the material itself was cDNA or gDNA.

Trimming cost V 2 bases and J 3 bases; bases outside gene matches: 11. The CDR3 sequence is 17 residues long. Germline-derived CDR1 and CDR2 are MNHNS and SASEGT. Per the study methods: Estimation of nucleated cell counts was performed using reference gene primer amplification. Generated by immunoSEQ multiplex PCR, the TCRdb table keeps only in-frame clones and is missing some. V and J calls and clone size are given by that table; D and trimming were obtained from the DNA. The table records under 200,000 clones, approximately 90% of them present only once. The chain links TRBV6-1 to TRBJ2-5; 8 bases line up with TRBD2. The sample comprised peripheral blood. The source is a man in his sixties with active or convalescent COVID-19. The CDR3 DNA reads TGTGCCAGCAGTGAACTGGCCCCCGGGACTAGTGAAGAGACCCAGTACTTC. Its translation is CASSELAPGTSEETQYF.